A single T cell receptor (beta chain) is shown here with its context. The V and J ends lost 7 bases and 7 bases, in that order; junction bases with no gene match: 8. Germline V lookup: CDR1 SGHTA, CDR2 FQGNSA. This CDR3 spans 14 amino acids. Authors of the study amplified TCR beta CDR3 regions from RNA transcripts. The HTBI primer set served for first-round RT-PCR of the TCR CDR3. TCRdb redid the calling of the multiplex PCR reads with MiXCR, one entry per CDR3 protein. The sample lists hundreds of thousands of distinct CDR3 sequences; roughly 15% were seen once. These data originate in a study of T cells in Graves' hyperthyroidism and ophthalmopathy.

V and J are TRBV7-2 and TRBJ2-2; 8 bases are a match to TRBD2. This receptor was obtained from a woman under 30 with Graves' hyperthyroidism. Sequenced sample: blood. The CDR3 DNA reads TGTGCCAGCAACCCCCAAACTAGCGGCGGGGAGCTGTTTTTT. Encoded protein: CASNPQTSGGELFF.